This entry lists 2 T cell receptor beta chains sequenced from one sample in a study of memory CD4+ T cells and cytomegalovirus serostatus. Single viable CD3+CD4+CD8-CD45RO+ cells were sorted as the memory CD4+ T cells. The protocol was immunoSEQ multiplex PCR, while the TCRdb copy is restricted to in-frame clones and leaves out a portion. This sample has about 46,000 clones, with more than 60% found just once. Sequences were obtained from memory CD4+ T cells from blood. The receptors derive from an adult in good health and CMV-seronegative.

The gene calls are TRBV7-2 and TRBJ2-1; D gene ambiguous. This CDR3 is 13 amino acids long. V was clipped by 5 bases and J by 10 bases, with 15 bases between them. Germline V gene lookup returns CDR1 SGHTA and CDR2 FQGNSA. Here the CDR3 reads CASSLNEDSEQFF. The CDR3 nucleotides are TGTGCCAGCAGCCTCAACGAGGATTCGGAGCAGTTCTTC.

The V gene is TRBV7-9, the J gene TRBJ1-2, with no clear D. CDR3 size: 11 residues. Trimming took off 2 bases at V and 7 bases at J, with 5 bases between the two ends. Germline CDR1 and CDR2: SEHNR and FQNEAQ (reference sequence). This chain's CDR3 is CASSLKSGYTF. The CDR3, as DNA: TGTGCCAGCAGCTTAAAAAGTGGCTACACCTTC.